These T cell receptor beta chains were read from a single sample in a study of human T cells and chemical hapten exposure. TCRdb used MiXCR to reprocess the RACE reads, holding one entry per CDR3 protein. The table shows tens of thousands of distinct CDR3 sequences, with 9.9% occurring only once. Sequences were derived from whole blood, sampled in connection with sensitization to the hapten diphenylcyclopropenone (DPC). Receptors originate from a man in his forties with alopecia areata. Some clones in this sample may be carry-over from other donors' samples. Each CDR3 is given with its conserved first and last residue. D genes are given only for firm matches. Part of the rows lack a size; the others show once, few, many or a class for expanded clones.

length	size	V	J	D	CDR3	DNA
11	NA	TRBV7-2	TRBJ2-1	NA	CASSFYNEQFF	TGTGCCAGCAGCTTTTACAATGAGCAGTTCTTC
13	NA	TRBV7-8	TRBJ2-1	NA	CASSLVSYNEQLF	TGTGCCAGCAGCTTAGTATCCTACAATGAGCAGCTCTTC
14	many	TRBV5-1	TRBJ2-7	NA	CASSLSGSSYEQYF	TGTGCCAGCAGCCTTAGCGGAAGCTCCTACGAGCAGTACTTC
14	many	TRBV3-1	TRBJ1-1	NA	CASSQVGGNTEAFF	TGTGCCAGCAGCCAAGTGGGGGGAAACACTGAAGCTTTCTTT
14	many	TRBV12-3/TRBV12-4	TRBJ2-3	TRBD2	CASTLLAGADTQYF	TGTGCCAGCACCCTACTAGCGGGAGCAGATACGCAGTATTTT
13	NA	TRBV12-3/TRBV12-4	TRBJ1-1	NA	CASRVGGPTEAFF	TGTGCCAGCAGGGTGGGGGGGCCCACTGAAGCTTTCTTT
16	NA	TRBV7-8	TRBJ2-1	NA	CASSLSADGTYNEQFF	TGTGCCAGCAGCTTAAGTGCCGACGGAACCTACAATGAGCAGTTCTTC
14	many	TRBV20-1	TRBJ2-3	TRBD2	CSPRLAGSTDTQYF	TGCAGTCCTCGACTAGCGGGCTCCACAGATACGCAGTATTTT
12	many	TRBV20-1	TRBJ2-7	NA	CSARTGRREQYF	TGCAGTGCTAGGACAGGCCGGAGGGAGCAGTACTTC
12	many	TRBV19	TRBJ1-5	NA	CASSIPPQPQHF	TGTGCCAGTAGTATTCCCCCCCAGCCCCAGCATTTT
14	NA	TRBV2	TRBJ2-6	NA	CASQKTSGANVLTF	TGTGCCAGCCAGAAGACCTCTGGGGCCAACGTCCTGACTTTC
13	many	TRBV6-4	TRBJ1-1	NA	CASRQGQDTEAFF	TGTGCCAGCAGACAGGGACAAGACACTGAAGCTTTCTTT
11	many	TRBV12-3/TRBV12-4	TRBJ2-3	NA	CASSYKDTQYF	TGTGCCAGCAGCTATAAAGATACGCAGTATTTT
15	few	TRBV20-1	TRBJ2-3	TRBD1	CSANRDSPSTDTQYF	TGCAGTGCTAACCGGGACAGCCCTAGCACAGATACGCAGTATTTT
12	NA	TRBV29-1	TRBJ2-2	NA	CSVKRYTGELFF	TGCAGCGTTAAGCGGTACACCGGGGAGCTGTTTTTT
12	NA	TRBV25-1	TRBJ2-7	NA	CASRAHSYEQYF	TGTGCCAGCAGGGCCCACTCCTACGAGCAGTACTTC
13	few	TRBV7-6	TRBJ1-2	TRBD1	CASSPDRDYGYTF	TGTGCCAGCAGCCCGGACAGGGACTATGGCTACACCTTC
16	few	TRBV7-8	TRBJ2-5	NA	CASSFPRGGSPETQYF	TGTGCCAGCAGCTTTCCAAGGGGCGGCTCCCCAGAGACCCAGTACTTC
16	few	TRBV5-1	TRBJ2-4	TRBD1	CASSKDRGRVENIQYF	TGCGCCAGCAGCAAGGACAGGGGGCGGGTGGAAAACATTCAGTACTTC
16	many	TRBV7-9	TRBJ2-3	TRBD2	CASSPGLAERDGVQYF	TGTGCCAGCAGCCCGGGACTAGCGGAAAGGGACGGGGTGCAGTATTTT
12	few	TRBV2	TRBJ1-4	TRBD1	CAGGTGTEKLFF	TGTGCCGGCGGGACAGGGACTGAAAAACTGTTTTTT
16	few	TRBV7-9	TRBJ2-5	NA	CASSPRVAIRQETQYF	TGTGCCAGCAGCCCTCGGGTCGCTATCCGACAAGAGACCCAGTACTTC
17	many	TRBV7-3	TRBJ2-5	TRBD2	CASSLTGRLAGEETQYF	TGTGCCAGCAGCTTAACGGGCCGTCTAGCGGGAGAAGAGACCCAGTACTTC
13	few	TRBV27	TRBJ1-5	NA	CASRATGNQPQHF	TGTGCCAGCAGGGCAACGGGCAATCAGCCCCAGCATTTT
17	many	TRBV7-6	TRBJ2-6	TRBD1	CASSEGAGGAGANVLTF	TGTGCCAGCAGCGAAGGGGCAGGGGGAGCTGGGGCCAACGTCCTGACTTTC
16	many	TRBV18	TRBJ2-3	TRBD2	CASSPGLAGATDTQYF	TGTGCCAGCTCTCCCGGACTAGCGGGAGCGACAGATACGCAGTATTTT
12	NA	TRBV30	TRBJ1-4	NA	CAWSVLNEKLFF	TGTGCCTGGAGTGTACTTAATGAAAAACTGTTTTTT
15	NA	TRBV6-1	TRBJ2-6	TRBD2	CASLRGGTGANVLTF	TGTGCCAGCCTCCGGGGAGGGACTGGGGCCAACGTCCTGACTTTC
15	many	TRBV6-2/TRBV6-3	TRBJ2-7	TRBD2	CASSSSGRTTYEQYF	TGTGCCAGCAGTTCCAGCGGGAGGACCACCTACGAGCAGTACTTC
15	many	TRBV12-3/TRBV12-4	TRBJ2-1	TRBD1	CASRTAGTGYNEQFF	TGTGCCAGCAGAACCGCCGGGACAGGGTACAATGAGCAGTTCTTC
18	many	TRBV11-1	TRBJ2-3	TRBD2	CASSLPKSTGGREDTQYF	TGTGCCAGCAGCTTGCCCAAAAGTACGGGAGGCCGGGAAGATACGCAGTATTTT
13	many	TRBV6-2/TRBV6-3	TRBJ2-7	NA	CASSYDLTPEQYF	TGTGCCAGCAGTTATGACTTGACTCCGGAGCAGTACTTC
16	NA	TRBV4-2	TRBJ2-4	NA	CASSQGPLRAKNIQYF	TGTGCCAGCAGCCAAGGCCCGCTCCGAGCCAAAAACATTCAGTACTTC
17	NA	TRBV7-4	TRBJ2-7	TRBD1	CASSLEGPGQGLYEQYF	TGTGCCAGCAGCTTAGAAGGACCGGGACAGGGACTCTACGAGCAGTACTTC
14	many	TRBV27	TRBJ1-2	TRBD1	CASSLDRVSYGYTF	TGTGCCAGCAGTTTGGACAGGGTGTCCTATGGCTACACCTTC
15	NA	TRBV28	TRBJ1-3	NA	CASSLSSGAPRTIYF	TGTGCCAGCAGTTTAAGTTCCGGGGCCCCTCGCACCATATATTTT
15	NA	TRBV10-1	TRBJ2-1	NA	CASSAPAVIYNEQFF	TGCGCCAGCAGTGCCCCAGCGGTGATATACAATGAGCAGTTCTTC
15	few	TRBV19	TRBJ1-5	NA	CASSIFRGRNQPQHF	TGTGCCAGTAGTATTTTTCGGGGCCGTAATCAGCCCCAGCATTTT
14	few	TRBV28	TRBJ2-7	NA	CASTLAPTRHEQYF	TGTGCCAGCACCCTCGCTCCCACCCGCCACGAGCAGTACTTC
18	many	TRBV11-2	TRBJ1-6	NA	CASTLHPNTGRVNSPLHF	TGTGCCAGCACCCTGCACCCAAACACGGGACGGGTCAATTCACCCCTCCACTTT
14	many	TRBV27	TRBJ2-3	NA	CASSLSRLTDTQYF	TGTGCCAGCAGTTTATCCAGACTAACAGATACGCAGTATTTT
14	NA	TRBV5-6	TRBJ2-5	NA	CASSGGGQLETQYF	TGTGCCAGCAGCGGGGGTGGACAACTGGAGACCCAGTACTTC
13	few	TRBV12-3/TRBV12-4	TRBJ1-1	NA	CASSWGRNTEAFF	TGTGCCAGCAGTTGGGGACGGAACACTGAAGCTTTCTTT
16	few	TRBV20-1	TRBJ2-1	TRBD2	CSARGGRVGSYNEQFF	TGCAGTGCTAGAGGCGGGAGGGTAGGCTCCTACAATGAGCAGTTCTTC
17	many	TRBV6-6	TRBJ2-7	TRBD2	CASSYSKTSGRVYEQYF	TGTGCCAGCAGTTACTCGAAGACTAGCGGGAGGGTCTACGAGCAGTACTTC
14	many	TRBV19	TRBJ1-5	NA	CASSISGFGQPQHF	TGTGCCAGTAGTATCTCAGGGTTTGGGCAGCCCCAGCATTTT
9	few	TRBV29-1	TRBJ2-5	NA	CSFVETQYF	TGCAGCTTTGTAGAGACCCAGTACTTC
14	NA	TRBV12-3/TRBV12-4	TRBJ2-1	TRBD2	CASTIAGGYNEQFF	TGTGCCAGCACCATAGCGGGTGGCTACAATGAGCAGTTCTTC
14	few	TRBV7-8	TRBJ2-7	NA	CASSLFRGRNEQYF	TGTGCCAGCAGCTTATTTCGGGGGCGGAACGAGCAGTACTTC
12	NA	TRBV28	TRBJ1-5	NA	CASTPLGQPQHF	TGTGCCAGCACCCCCCTGGGTCAGCCCCAGCATTTT
14	many	TRBV5-6	TRBJ1-1	TRBD1	CASSRGTGGSVAFF	TGTGCCAGCAGCAGGGGGACAGGGGGCAGTGTGGCTTTCTTT
14	NA	TRBV18	TRBJ2-5	NA	CASSPGAGRETQYF	TGTGCCAGCTCACCAGGGGCAGGGCGAGAGACCCAGTACTTC
17	NA	TRBV6-2/TRBV6-3	TRBJ2-7	TRBD2	CASSSLPGTSGIGEQYF	TGTGCCAGCAGCAGTCTGCCGGGGACTAGTGGAATCGGGGAGCAGTACTTC
12	NA	TRBV12-3/TRBV12-4	TRBJ2-4	NA	CASSGDSTLQYF	TGTGCCAGCAGCGGAGACTCCACCCTTCAGTACTTC
14	NA	TRBV28	TRBJ2-3	NA	CASSLQGSTDTQYF	TGTGCCAGCAGTTTGCAGGGGAGCACAGATACGCAGTATTTT
14	NA	TRBV6-5	TRBJ2-1	NA	CASTRPGVDNEQFF	TGTGCCAGCACCCGCCCGGGGGTCGACAATGAGCAGTTCTTC
16	many	TRBV2	TRBJ1-2	TRBD1	CASSPRARGTQYGYTF	TGTGCCAGCAGTCCCAGGGCCAGGGGGACCCAGTATGGCTACACCTTC
14	few	TRBV24-1	TRBJ2-1	TRBD2	CATRLADTYNEQFF	TGTGCCACCAGACTAGCGGATACCTACAATGAGCAGTTCTTC